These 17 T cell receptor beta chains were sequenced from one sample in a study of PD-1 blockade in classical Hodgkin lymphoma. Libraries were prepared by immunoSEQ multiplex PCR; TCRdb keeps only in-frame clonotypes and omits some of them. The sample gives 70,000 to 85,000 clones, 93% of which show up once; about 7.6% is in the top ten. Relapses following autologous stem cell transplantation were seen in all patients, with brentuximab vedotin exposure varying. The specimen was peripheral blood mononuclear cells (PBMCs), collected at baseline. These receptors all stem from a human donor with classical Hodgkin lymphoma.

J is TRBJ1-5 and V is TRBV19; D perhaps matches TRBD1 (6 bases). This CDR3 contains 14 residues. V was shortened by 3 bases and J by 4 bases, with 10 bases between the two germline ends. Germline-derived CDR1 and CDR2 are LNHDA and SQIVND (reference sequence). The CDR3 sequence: CASSIGTLNQPQHF. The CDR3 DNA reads TGTGCCAGTAGTATCGGGACACTTAATCAGCCCCAGCATTTT. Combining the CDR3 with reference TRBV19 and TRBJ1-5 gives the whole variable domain DGGITQSPKYLFRKEGQNVTLSCEQNLNHDAMYWYRQDPGQGLRLIYYSQIVNDFQKGDIAEGYSVSREKKESFPLTVTSAQKNPTAFYLCASSIGTLNQPQHFGDGTRLSIL.

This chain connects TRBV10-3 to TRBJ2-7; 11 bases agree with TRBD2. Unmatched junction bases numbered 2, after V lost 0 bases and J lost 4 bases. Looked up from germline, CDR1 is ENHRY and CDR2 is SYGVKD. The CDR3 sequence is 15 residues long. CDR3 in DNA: TGTGCCATCAGTGAGTCGACTAGCGGGGAGTACGAGCAGTACTTC. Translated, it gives CAISESTSGEYEQYF.

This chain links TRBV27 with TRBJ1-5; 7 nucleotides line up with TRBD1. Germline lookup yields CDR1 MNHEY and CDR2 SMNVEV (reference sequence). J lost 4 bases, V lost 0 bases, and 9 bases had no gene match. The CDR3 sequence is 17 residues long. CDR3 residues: CASSLSGGTAANQPQHF. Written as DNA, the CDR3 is TGTGCCAGCAGTTTATCGGGGGGGACAGCGGCGAATCAGCCCCAGCATTTT.

The CDR3 spells CASSYDGELFF. For the CDR3, the DNA is TGTGCCAGCAGTTACGACGGGGAGCTGTTTTTT. This chain uses TRBV6-6 with TRBJ2-2; the D is unclear. The CDR3 loop spans 11 amino acids. V lost 2 bases and J 7 bases, leaving 2 bases between the germline ends. Germline V CDR1 and CDR2: MNHNY, SVGAGI (reference sequence).

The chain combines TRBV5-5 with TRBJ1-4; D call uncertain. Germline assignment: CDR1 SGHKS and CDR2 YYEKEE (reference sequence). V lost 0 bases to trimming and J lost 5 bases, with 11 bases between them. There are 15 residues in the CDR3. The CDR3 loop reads CASSLVTRENEKLFF. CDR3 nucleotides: TGTGCCAGCAGCTTGGTTACGAGGGAGAATGAAAAACTGTTTTTT.

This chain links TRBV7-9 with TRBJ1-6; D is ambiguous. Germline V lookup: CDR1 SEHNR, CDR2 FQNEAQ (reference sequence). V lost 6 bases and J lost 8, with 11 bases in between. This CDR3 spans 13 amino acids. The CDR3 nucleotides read TGTGCCAGCAGAGACGCCTGGGATTCACCCCTCCACTTT. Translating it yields CASRDAWDSPLHF.

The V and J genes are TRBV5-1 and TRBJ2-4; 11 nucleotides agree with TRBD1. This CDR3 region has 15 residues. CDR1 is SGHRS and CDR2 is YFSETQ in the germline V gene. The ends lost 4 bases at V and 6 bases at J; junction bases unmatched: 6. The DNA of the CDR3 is TGCGCCAGCAGCCTGGGACAGGGGGAAGGAAACATTCAGTACTTC. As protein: CASSLGQGEGNIQYF.

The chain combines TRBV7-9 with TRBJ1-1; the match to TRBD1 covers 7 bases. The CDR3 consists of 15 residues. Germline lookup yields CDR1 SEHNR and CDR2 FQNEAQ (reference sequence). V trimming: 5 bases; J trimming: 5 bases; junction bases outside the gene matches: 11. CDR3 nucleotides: TGTGCCAGCAGCACCAGGGGGGGGATTACAACTGAAGCTTTCTTT. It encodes CASSTRGGITTEAFF.

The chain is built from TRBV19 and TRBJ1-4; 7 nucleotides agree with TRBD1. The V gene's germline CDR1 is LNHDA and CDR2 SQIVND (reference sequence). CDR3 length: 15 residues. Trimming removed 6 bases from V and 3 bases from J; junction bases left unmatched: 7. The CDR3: CASRGGQESNEKLFF. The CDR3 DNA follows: TGTGCCAGTAGAGGCGGACAGGAGTCTAATGAAAAACTGTTTTTT.

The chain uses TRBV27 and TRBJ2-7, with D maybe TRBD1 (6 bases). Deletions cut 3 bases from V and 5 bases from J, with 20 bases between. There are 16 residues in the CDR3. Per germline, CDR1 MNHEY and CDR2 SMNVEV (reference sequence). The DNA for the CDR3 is TGTGCCAGCAGTTTCGTCACCCTGGGGGCTGACAACGAGCAGTACTTC. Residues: CASSFVTLGADNEQYF.

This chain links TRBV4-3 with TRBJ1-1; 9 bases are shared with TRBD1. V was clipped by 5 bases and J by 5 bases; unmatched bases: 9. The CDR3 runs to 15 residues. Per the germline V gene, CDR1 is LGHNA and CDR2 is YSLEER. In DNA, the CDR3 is TGCGCCAGCAGCAACAGGGGGCCCCGGGGAACTGAAGCTTTCTTT. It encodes CASSNRGPRGTEAFF.

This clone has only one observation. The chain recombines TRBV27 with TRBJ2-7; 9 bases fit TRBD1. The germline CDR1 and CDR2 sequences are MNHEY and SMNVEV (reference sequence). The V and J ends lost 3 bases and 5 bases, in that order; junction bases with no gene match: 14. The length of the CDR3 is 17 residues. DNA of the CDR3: TGTGCCAGCAGTTTCGGCCCGACCGGGACAGGGTTGCACGAGCAGTACTTC. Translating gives CASSFGPTGTGLHEQYF.

DNA for the CDR3: TGTGCCTTTCTCCCGCTAAAGGTGGGAAACACCATATATTTT. It translates to CAFLPLKVGNTIYF. This chain joins TRBV30 and TRBJ1-3, with no clear D. The CDR3 covers 14 residues. Per the germline V gene, CDR1 is GTSNPN and CDR2 is SVGIG (reference sequence). Trimming cost V 7 bases and J 4 bases, with 17 bases left between them.

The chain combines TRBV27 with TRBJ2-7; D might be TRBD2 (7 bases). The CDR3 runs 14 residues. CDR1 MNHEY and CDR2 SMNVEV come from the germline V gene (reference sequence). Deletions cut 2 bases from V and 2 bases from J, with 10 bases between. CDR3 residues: CASSLQGGAYEQYF. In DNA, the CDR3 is TGTGCCAGCAGTTTACAAGGGGGGGCCTACGAGCAGTACTTC.

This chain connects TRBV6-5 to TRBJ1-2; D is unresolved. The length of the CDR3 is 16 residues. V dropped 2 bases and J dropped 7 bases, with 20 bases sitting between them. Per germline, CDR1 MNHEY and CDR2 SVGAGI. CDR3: CASSYGNWAGTGGYTF. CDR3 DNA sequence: TGTGCCAGCAGTTACGGGAACTGGGCTGGAACTGGTGGCTACACCTTC.

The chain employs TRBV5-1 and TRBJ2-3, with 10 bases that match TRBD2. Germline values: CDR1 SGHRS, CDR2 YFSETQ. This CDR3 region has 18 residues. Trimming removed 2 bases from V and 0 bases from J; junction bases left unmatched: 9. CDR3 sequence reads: CASSLPSGSFSSTDTQYF. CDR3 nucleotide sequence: TGCGCCAGCAGCTTACCTAGCGGGAGTTTCTCTAGCACAGATACGCAGTATTTT.

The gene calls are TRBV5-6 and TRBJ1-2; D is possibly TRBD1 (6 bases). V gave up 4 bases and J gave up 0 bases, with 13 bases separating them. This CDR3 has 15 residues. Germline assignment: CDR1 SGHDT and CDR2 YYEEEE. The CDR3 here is CASSLRTAANYGYTF. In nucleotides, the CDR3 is TGTGCCAGCAGCCTCCGGACAGCCGCTAACTATGGCTACACCTTC.